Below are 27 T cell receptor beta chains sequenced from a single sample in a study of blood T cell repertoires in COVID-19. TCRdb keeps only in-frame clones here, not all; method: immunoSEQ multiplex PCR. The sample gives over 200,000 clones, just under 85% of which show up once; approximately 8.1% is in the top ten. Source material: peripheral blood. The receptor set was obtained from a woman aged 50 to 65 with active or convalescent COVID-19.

The CDR3 region is CASSLGTRANTEAFF. The CDR3 bases are TGTGCCAGCAGCTTAGGTACTAGGGCGAACACTGAAGCTTTCTTT. The chain combines TRBV7-9 with TRBJ1-1; D gene unclear. CDR3 size: 15 residues. The germline V gene encodes CDR1 SEHNR and CDR2 FQNEAQ (reference sequence). V lost 1 base and J 1 base, leaving 10 bases between the germline ends. The full variable domain, completed using reference TRBV7-9 and TRBJ1-1, is DTGVSQNPRHKITKRGQNVTFRCDPISEHNRLYWYRQTLGQGPEFLTYFQNEAQLEKSRLLSDRFSAERPKGSFSTLEIQRTEQGDSAMYLCASSLGTRANTEAFFGQGTRLTVV.

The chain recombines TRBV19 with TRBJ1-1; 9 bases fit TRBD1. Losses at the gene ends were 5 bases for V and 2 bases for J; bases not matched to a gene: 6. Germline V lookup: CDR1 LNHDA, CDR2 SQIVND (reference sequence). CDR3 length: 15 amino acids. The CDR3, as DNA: TGTGCCAGTAGTCAACAGGGGGCGGTCAACACTGAAGCTTTCTTT. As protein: CASSQQGAVNTEAFF. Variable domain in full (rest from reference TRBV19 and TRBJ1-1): DGGITQSPKYLFRKEGQNVTLSCEQNLNHDAMYWYRQDPGQGLRLIYYSQIVNDFQKGDIAEGYSVSREKKESFPLTVTSAQKNPTAFYLCASSQQGAVNTEAFFGQGTRLTVV.

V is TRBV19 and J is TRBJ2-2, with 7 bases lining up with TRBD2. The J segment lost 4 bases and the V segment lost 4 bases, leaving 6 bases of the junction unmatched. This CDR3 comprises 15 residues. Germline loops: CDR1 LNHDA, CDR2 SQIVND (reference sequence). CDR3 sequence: CASSKGGLGTGELFF. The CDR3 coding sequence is TGTGCCAGTAGTAAGGGAGGGCTCGGCACCGGGGAGCTGTTTTTT.

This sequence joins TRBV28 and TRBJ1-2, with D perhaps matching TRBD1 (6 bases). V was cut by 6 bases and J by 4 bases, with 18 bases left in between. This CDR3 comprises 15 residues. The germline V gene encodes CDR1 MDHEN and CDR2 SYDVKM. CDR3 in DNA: TGTGCCAGCAGCTACCCAGCAGGGGTGGGCTATGGCTACACCTTC. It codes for CASSYPAGVGYGYTF.

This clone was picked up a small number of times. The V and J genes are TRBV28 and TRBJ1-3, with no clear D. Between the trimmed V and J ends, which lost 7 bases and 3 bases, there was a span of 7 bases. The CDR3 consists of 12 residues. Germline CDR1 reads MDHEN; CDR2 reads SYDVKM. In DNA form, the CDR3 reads TGTGCCAGCAATCCAGATGGAAACACCATATATTTT. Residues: CASNPDGNTIYF.

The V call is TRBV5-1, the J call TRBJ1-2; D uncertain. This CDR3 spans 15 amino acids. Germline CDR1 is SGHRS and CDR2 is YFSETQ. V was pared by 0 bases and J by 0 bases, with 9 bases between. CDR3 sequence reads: CASSLDTGTNYGYTF. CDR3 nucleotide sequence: TGCGCCAGCAGCTTGGATACGGGAACTAACTATGGCTACACCTTC. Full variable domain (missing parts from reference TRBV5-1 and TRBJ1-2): KAGVTQTPRYLIKTRGQQVTLSCSPISGHRSVSWYQQTPGQGLQFLFEYFSETQRNKGNFPGRFSGRQFSNSRSEMNVSTLELGDSALYLCASSLDTGTNYGYTFGSGTRLTVV.

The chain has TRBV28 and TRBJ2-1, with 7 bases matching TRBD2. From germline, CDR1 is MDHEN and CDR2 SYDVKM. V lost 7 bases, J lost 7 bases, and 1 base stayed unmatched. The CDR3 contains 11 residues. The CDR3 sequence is CASNGGNEQFF. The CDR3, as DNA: TGTGCCAGCAACGGGGGGAATGAGCAGTTCTTC. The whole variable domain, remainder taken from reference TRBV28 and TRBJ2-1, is DVKVTQSSRYLVKRTGEKVFLECVQDMDHENMFWYRQDPGLGLRLIYFSYDVKMKEKGDIPEGYSVSREKKERFSLILESASTNQTSMYLCASNGGNEQFFGPGTRLTVL.

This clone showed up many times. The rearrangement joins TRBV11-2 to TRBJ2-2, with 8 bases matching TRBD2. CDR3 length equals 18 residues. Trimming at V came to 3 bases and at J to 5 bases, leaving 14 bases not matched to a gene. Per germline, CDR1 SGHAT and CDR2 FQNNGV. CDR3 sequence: CASSFPGREGRRTGELFF. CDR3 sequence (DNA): TGTGCCAGCAGCTTTCCCGGTCGGGAGGGCCGAAGAACCGGGGAGCTGTTTTTT. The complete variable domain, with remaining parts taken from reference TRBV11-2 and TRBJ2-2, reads EAGVAQSPRYKIIEKRQSVAFWCNPISGHATLYWYQQILGQGPKLLIQFQNNGVVDDSQLPKDRFSAERLKGVDSTLKIQPAKLEDSAVYLCASSFPGREGRRTGELFFGEGSRLTVL.

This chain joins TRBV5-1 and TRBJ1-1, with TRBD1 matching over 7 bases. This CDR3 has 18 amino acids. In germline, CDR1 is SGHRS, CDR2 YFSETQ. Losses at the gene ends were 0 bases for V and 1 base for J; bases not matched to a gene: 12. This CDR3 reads CASSLGKKQGPRNTEAFF. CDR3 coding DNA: TGCGCCAGCAGCTTGGGCAAAAAACAGGGGCCTAGGAACACTGAAGCTTTCTTT.

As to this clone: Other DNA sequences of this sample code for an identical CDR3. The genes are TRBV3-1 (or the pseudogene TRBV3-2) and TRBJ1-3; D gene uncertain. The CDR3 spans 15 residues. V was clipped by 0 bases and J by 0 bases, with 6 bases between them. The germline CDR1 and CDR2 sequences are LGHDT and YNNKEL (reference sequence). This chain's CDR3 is CASSQDRGSGNTIYF. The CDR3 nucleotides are TGTGCCAGCAGCCAAGATCGGGGCTCTGGAAACACCATATATTTT.

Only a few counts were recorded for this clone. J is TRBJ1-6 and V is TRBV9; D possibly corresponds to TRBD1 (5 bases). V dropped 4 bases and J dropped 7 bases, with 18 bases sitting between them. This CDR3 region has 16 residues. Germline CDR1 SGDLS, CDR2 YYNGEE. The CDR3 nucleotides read TGTGCCAGCAGCTCTCAGGGAGGGGTTTCGAATTCACCCCTCCACTTT. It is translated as CASSSQGGVSNSPLHF.

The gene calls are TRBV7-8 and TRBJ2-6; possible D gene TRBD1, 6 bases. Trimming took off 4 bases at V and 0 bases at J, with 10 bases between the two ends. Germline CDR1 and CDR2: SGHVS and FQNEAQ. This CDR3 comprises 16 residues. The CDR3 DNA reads TGTGCCAGCAGCTCGGGACACTTCTCTGGGGCCAACGTCCTGACTTTC. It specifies CASSSGHFSGANVLTF.

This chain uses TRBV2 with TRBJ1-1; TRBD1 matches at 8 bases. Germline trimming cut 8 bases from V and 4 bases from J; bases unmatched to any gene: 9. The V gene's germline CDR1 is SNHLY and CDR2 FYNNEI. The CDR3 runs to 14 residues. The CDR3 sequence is CASERQGISTEAFF. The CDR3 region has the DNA TGTGCCAGCGAGAGACAGGGGATATCCACTGAAGCTTTCTTT.

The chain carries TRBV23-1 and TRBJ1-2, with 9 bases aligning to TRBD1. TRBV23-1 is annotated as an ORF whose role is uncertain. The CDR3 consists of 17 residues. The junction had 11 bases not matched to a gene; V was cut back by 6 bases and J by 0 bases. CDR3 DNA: TGCGCCAGCAGCGACCGGGACAGGGTTTCTCCTAACTATGGCTACACCTTC. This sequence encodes CASSDRDRVSPNYGYTF.

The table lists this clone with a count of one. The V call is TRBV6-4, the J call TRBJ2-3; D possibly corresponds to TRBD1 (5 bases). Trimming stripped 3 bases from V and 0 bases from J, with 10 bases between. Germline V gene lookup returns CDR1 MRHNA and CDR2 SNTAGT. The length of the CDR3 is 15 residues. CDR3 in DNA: TGTGCCAGCAGTGAATTGCAGGGAAGCACAGATACGCAGTATTTT. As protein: CASSELQGSTDTQYF.

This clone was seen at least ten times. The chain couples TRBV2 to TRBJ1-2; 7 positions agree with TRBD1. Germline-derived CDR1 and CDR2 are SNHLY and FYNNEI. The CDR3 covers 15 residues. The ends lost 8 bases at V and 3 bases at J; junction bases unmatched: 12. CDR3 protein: CASLGQGGADYGYTF. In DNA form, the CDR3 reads TGTGCCAGCCTGGGGCAAGGGGGCGCGGACTATGGCTACACCTTC.

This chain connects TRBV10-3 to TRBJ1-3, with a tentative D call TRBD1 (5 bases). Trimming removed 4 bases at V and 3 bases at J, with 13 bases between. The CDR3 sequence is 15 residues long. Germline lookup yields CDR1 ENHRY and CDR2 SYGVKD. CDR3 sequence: CAISGGRDYGNTIYF. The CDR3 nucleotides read TGTGCCATCAGTGGCGGCAGGGACTATGGAAACACCATATATTTT.

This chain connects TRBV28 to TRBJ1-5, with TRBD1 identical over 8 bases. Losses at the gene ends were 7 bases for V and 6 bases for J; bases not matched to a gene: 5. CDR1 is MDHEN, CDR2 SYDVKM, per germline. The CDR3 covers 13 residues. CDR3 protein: CASNDRGPQPQHF. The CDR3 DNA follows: TGTGCCAGCAACGACAGGGGCCCTCAGCCCCAGCATTTT.

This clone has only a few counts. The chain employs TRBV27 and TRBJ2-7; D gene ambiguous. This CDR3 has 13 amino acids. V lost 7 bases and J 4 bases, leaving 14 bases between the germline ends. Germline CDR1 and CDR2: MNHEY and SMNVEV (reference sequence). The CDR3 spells CASTYRLGYEQYF. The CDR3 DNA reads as TGTGCCAGCACTTACCGACTGGGTTACGAGCAGTACTTC.

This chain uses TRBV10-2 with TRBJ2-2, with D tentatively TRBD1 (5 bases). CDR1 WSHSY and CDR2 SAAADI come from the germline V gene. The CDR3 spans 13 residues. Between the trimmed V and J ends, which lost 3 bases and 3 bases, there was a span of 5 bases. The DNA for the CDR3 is TGCGCCAGCAGTGACAGGGACACCGGGGAGCTGTTTTTT. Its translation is CASSDRDTGELFF.

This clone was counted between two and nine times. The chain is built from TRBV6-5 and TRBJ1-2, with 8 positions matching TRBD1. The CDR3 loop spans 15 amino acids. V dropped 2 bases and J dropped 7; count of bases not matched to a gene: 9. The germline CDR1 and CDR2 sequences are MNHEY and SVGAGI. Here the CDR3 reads CASSYARQGLRGYTF. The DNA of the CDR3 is TGTGCCAGCAGTTACGCGAGACAGGGGCTCCGTGGCTACACCTTC.

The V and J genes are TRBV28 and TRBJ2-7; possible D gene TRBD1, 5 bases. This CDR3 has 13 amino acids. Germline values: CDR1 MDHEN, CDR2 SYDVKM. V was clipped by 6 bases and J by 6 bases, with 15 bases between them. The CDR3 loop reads CASSHQGLVEQYV. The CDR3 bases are TGTGCCAGCAGCCATCAGGGATTGGTCGAGCAGTACGTC.

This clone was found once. CDR3 loop: CASSQGYGTGTHNEQFF. The CDR3, as DNA: TGTGCCAGCAGCCAAGGGTACGGGACAGGGACCCACAATGAGCAGTTCTTC. The V gene is TRBV14, the J gene TRBJ2-1; 9 bases fit TRBD1. V dropped 1 base and J dropped 5; count of bases not matched to a gene: 9. CDR3 length equals 17 residues. Germline CDR1 reads SGHDN; CDR2 reads FVKESK.

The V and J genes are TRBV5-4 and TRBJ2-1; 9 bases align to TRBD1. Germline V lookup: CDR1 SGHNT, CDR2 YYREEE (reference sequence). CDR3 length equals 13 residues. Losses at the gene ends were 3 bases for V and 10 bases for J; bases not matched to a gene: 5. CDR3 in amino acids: CASSYRGPSEQFF. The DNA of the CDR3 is TGTGCCAGCAGCTACAGGGGGCCCAGCGAGCAGTTCTTC. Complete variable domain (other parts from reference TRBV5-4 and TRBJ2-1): ETGVTQSPTHLIKTRGQQVTLRCSSQSGHNTVSWYQQALGQGPQFIFQYYREEENGRGNFPPRFSGLQFPNYSSELNVNALELDDSALYLCASSYRGPSEQFFGPGTRLTVL.

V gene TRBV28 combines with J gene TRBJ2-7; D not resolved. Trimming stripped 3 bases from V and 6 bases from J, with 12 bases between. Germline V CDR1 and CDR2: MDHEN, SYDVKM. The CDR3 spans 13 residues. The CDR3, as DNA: TGTGCCAGCAGTTTGGTAGGTAGAGGCGAGCAGTACTTC. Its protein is CASSLVGRGEQYF.

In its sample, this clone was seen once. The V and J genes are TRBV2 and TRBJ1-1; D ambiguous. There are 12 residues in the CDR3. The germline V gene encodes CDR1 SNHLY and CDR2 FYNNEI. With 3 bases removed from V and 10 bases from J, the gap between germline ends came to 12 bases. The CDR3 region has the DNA TGTGCCAGCAGTGAGGTGGCAGGTCGAGCTTTCTTT. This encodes CASSEVAGRAFF.

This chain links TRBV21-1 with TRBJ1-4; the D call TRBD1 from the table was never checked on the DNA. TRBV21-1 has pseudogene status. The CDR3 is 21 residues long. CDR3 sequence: CASSRSFRDRGFKGANEKLFF. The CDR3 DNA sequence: TGTGCCAGCAGCAGATCCTTCCGGGACAGGGGATTTAAAGGGGCTAATGAAAAACTGTTTTTT.